This TCR beta chain was documented in a study of CD8 T cells in ankylosing spondylitis. Study-wide findings and caveats: A motif of under 10 highly homologous TCR beta variants was seen as apparently characteristic of ankylosing spondylitis blood. Peripheral blood held disease-linked clones only at relatively low frequency, and these were CD8+.

Scientists made TCR beta libraries using quantitative 5'-RACE with molecular barcodes. TCRdb used MiXCR to reprocess the 5' RACE reads, holding one entry per CDR3 protein. The sample consists of hundreds of thousands of distinct CDR3 sequences, roughly 13% of them appearing once. CDR1 SGHVS and CDR2 FQNEAQ come from the germline V gene. V gave up 1 base and J gave up 2 bases, with 9 bases separating them. The CDR3 sequence is 15 residues long. A remark on this clonotype: The antigen is unknown.

The V call is TRBV7-8, the J call TRBJ2-4; D is uncertain. The sequenced sample consisted of blood, either unsorted or a sorted T cell fraction (not recorded which). The receptor comes from a male donor with ankylosing spondylitis. The chain's CDR3 is CASSLGAITKNIQYF. Here the CDR3 DNA reads TGTGCCAGCAGCTTAGGGGCAATCACCAAAAACATTCAGTACTTC.